The following is a T cell receptor (beta chain) sequence with its context. The CDR3 has 11 residues. The germline CDR1 and CDR2 sequences are DFQATT and SNEGSKA (reference sequence). Trimming took 7 bases from V and 4 from J; bases not matched to a gene: 3. This sample is drawn from a study of beta chain features in type 1 diabetes. Reverse transcription of all isolated RNA meant that expressed TCRB transcripts were sequenced. The assay was immunoSEQ multiplex PCR, and TCRdb's table has in-frame clones only and misses some. Altogether about 240,000 clones are present, about 25% being singletons, with the ten largest covering 3.5% to 4.5%.

The receptor's source is a man between 25 and 39 years old in good health. Sequencing input: central memory CD4+ T cells from blood. J is TRBJ2-5 and V is TRBV20-1, with 7 nucleotides matching TRBD1. The CDR3: CSVDRVETQYF. For the CDR3, the DNA is TGCAGTGTAGACAGGGTAGAGACCCAGTACTTC.